These 7 T cell receptor beta chains came from one sample sequenced in a study of shared clonotypes between healthy human individuals. Assay used: immunoSEQ multiplex PCR; TCRdb lists only in-frame clones, some missing. Of about 660,000 clones in the sample, about 74% were seen once. Sequencing was carried out using memory CD4+ T cells sorted from blood. The subset: CD45RA-negative fraction. These receptors were collected from a woman between 25 and 40 years old in good health.

On this clone itself: This specimen includes other DNA sequences encoding the same CDR3. V is TRBV28 and J is TRBJ2-7; possible D gene TRBD1, 6 bases. The CDR3 spans 13 residues. Germline CDR1 and CDR2: MDHEN and SYDVKM. Trimming took 6 bases from V and 4 from J, leaving 13 bases between them. DNA for the CDR3: TGTGCCAGCAGCTTAGGGACATTTTACGAGCAGTACTTC. Protein sequence: CASSLGTFYEQYF.

This sequence joins TRBV14 and TRBJ2-3; unclear D gene. Germline V gene sequence: CDR1 SGHDN, CDR2 FVKESK. The length of the CDR3 is 12 residues. V lost 2 bases and J lost 7, with 7 bases in between. In DNA form, the CDR3 reads TGTGCCAGCAGCCAAACCGCCTATACGCAGTATTTT. Translated: CASSQTAYTQYF.

This chain links TRBV5-1 with TRBJ2-7, with 10 bases that match TRBD1. Per the germline V gene, CDR1 is SGHRS and CDR2 is YFSETQ. This CDR3 is built from 14 residues. Trimming at V came to 4 bases and at J to 6 bases, leaving 7 bases not matched to a gene. The CDR3 is CASSRQGALGEQYF. In DNA form, the CDR3 reads TGCGCCAGCAGCCGACAGGGGGCGCTTGGCGAGCAGTACTTC.

This sequence joins TRBV2 and TRBJ2-7; maybe TRBD1 (5 bases). Looked up from germline, CDR1 is SNHLY and CDR2 is FYNNEI. Deletions cut 3 bases from V and 2 bases from J, with 5 bases between. The CDR3 is made up of 12 amino acids. The CDR3 coding sequence is TGTGCCAGCAGTGAGACAGCCTACGAGCAGTACTTC. Protein: CASSETAYEQYF.

The genes are TRBV5-4 and TRBJ2-7; 9 nucleotides align to TRBD2. The trim removed 0 bases at V and 0 bases at J, leaving 4 bases unmatched. Germline-derived CDR1 and CDR2 are SGHNT and YYREEE (reference sequence). The CDR3 loop spans 16 amino acids. The CDR3 loop is CASSLAASGVSYEQYF. Written as DNA, the CDR3 is TGTGCCAGCAGCTTGGCAGCTAGCGGGGTCTCCTACGAGCAGTACTTC.

The chain employs TRBV15 and TRBJ1-2; TRBD1 matches 7 bases. The CDR3 length is 16 residues. V lost 1 base, J lost 1 base, and 6 bases stayed unmatched. CDR1 and CDR2 (germline): LNHNV, YYDKDF (reference sequence). The DNA for the CDR3 is TGTGCCACCAGCAGAGCCGGGACAGAGAGTAACTATGGCTACACCTTC. Amino acids: CATSRAGTESNYGYTF. The whole variable domain, remainder taken from reference TRBV15 and TRBJ1-2, is DAMVIQNPRYQVTQFGKPVTLSCSQTLNHNVMYWYQQKSSQAPKLLFHYYDKDFNNEADTPDNFQSRRPNTSFCFLDIRSPGLGDTAMYLCATSRAGTESNYGYTFGSGTRLTVV.

The chain joins TRBV5-6 to TRBJ2-3, with TRBD1 matching 7 bases. The V gene end was trimmed by 2 bases and the J gene end by 4 bases; junction bases not matched to a gene: 7. Germline CDR1 is SGHDT and CDR2 is YYEEEE. This CDR3 has 15 residues. This chain's CDR3 is CASSFQQGLADTQYF. CDR3 coding DNA: TGTGCCAGCAGCTTCCAACAGGGGTTGGCAGATACGCAGTATTTT.